This T cell receptor (beta chain) was obtained from a study of cytotoxic CD8 clonotypes in ibrutinib-treated CLL (dated by TCRdb to the early 2020s). Study-wide context: The cohort was composed of 11 relapsed/refractory and around 15 treatment-naive patients; IGHV unmutated status was identified in 17 to 18 patients. Patients were still on ibrutinib when every remission and progressive disease sample was collected. Responses were partial in around 25 patients and complete in 2; after median roughly 69 months follow-up, about 15 stayed in remission and 12 progressed. An average of 255,043 productive templates and 94,082 productive rearrangements was obtained per sample. Of the approximately 91 people in the trial, 26 had longitudinal samples available. Response samples were obtained after a median of approximately twelve months of treatment, with a range of roughly 6 to 40 months. Cryopreserved peripheral blood mononuclear cells were collected at three points: before therapy, at response, and at either sustained remission or disease progression. Findings and caveats that apply to the study as a whole: Baseline clonality was found to be higher than that of age-matched healthy donors and was strongly correlated with circulating CD8+ T-cell counts. Public clonotypes were rare and either contracted or stayed stable during treatment, and the rise in clonality at ibrutinib response reflected the expansion of private clonotypes. An increase in clonality was observed at ibrutinib response, with clonality remaining stable during sustained remission and falling back toward baseline at progression. Lymph node repertoires were not examined, and the timing of sampling was not matched between patients in sustained remission and those whose disease progressed.

On a MiSeq, deep resolution sequencing aimed for a depth between 1 in 1 million and 1 in 200,000 T cells, with each clonotype covered roughly 10x on average. TCR beta libraries were generated with the immunoSEQ hsTCRB Kit. The authors' analysis ran thus. ImmunoSEQ Data Assistant and ImmunoSEQ Analyzer were used for data analysis, and V, D and J genes were assigned according to IMGT definitions. Clonality, with values ranging from 0 to 1, was calculated as one minus the normalized Shannon entropy of productive rearrangement frequencies. Only overrepresented clonotypes making up at least 0.05% of the repertoire of each patient were included in the public clonotype analysis. Repertoires from approximately 12 age-matched healthy donors in immuneACCESS were used as clonality controls. TCRdb took this table from immuneACCESS and kept in-frame rearrangements with V and J called. Such tables lack part of the clones; where checked against another copy, unresolved V genes explain under half of the gap, and the rest is unexplained. From that table come the V and J calls and clone size; the DNA was used to work out D and trimming. Within this sample are fewer than 400,000 clones, with over 55% of them counted one time only. The ten largest account for 6.3% of the sample.

For TCR beta library preparation, 1.5 to 2.5 micrograms of genomic DNA was extracted from cryopreserved PBMCs. Longitudinal blood samples from CLL patients receiving ibrutinib monotherapy were subjected to high-throughput TCR beta sequencing. The patients took part in an open-label, single-center phase 2 trial of ibrutinib monotherapy. This clone was counted only a few times. This clone's antigen is unknown. There are no base qualities to consult, and no much larger clone falls within one base. Looking up the germline V gene yields CDR1 KGHSH and CDR2 LQKENI. The CDR3 sequence holds 15 residues, the cysteine and phenylalanine included. Solely the CDR3 DNA is kept, with 45 bases framed from the first base. Trimming costs V 4 bases and J 2 bases, and their ends lie 14 bases apart.

The V and J genes are TRBV18 and TRBJ1-1; perhaps TRBD1 is the D gene, with 5 bases matching. This clonotype was obtained from a human donor with chronic lymphocytic leukemia. The sample in question was PBMCs, obtained after 36 months of ibrutinib treatment. This receptor carries the CDR3 CASSQQRGVNTEAFF. The DNA sequence is TGTGCCAGCTCACAGCAGAGGGGAGTAAACACTGAAGCTTTCTTT.